This is a list of T cell receptor beta chains from one sample in a study of blood T cell repertoires in COVID-19. Sequencing used immunoSEQ multiplex PCR; TCRdb keeps in-frame clones, though not all of them. The table records about 82,000 clones, 80% of them present only once. The sample comprised peripheral blood. The receptors come from a woman in her thirties or forties with active or convalescent COVID-19. Both conserved end residues are part of each CDR3. Fields, in order: J gene, clone size, V gene, D gene, CDR3 DNA, CDR3 protein. A D gene is named only where the DNA matches it firmly. Expanded clones get a size class; other rows say once, few or many, or leave the size out.

>TRBJ1-3|.|TRBV4-3|.
TGCGCCAGCAGCCAAGAGGGAAGTGGAGGCTCTGGAAACACCATATATTTT
CASSQEGSGGSGNTIYF
>TRBJ1-1|.|TRBV11-1|TRBD1
TGTGCCAGCAGCTTAAACCGGGACAGGGAGACGGCTTTCTTT
CASSLNRDRETAFF
>TRBJ1-4|.|TRBV6-6|.
TGTGCCAGCGAAGTGTCGGGGGGTTATGAAAAACTGTTTTTT
CASEVSGGYEKLFF
>TRBJ1-5|few|TRBV6-2/TRBV6-3|.
TGTGCCAGCAGTTACATCGGGAAAGGGCAGCCCCAGCATTTT
CASSYIGKGQPQHF
>TRBJ1-2|.|TRBV11-2|.
TGTGCCAGCAGCTTAGACCTCAGGAACTATGGCTACACCTTC
CASSLDLRNYGYTF
>TRBJ2-7|.|TRBV27|TRBD2
TGTGCCAGCAGTTTATTTAGCGGGGGGGCCTTAGAGCAGTACTTC
CASSLFSGGALEQYF
>TRBJ2-1|.|TRBV18|TRBD2
TGTGCCAGCTCACCAGAACCGGCGGGGGGAAATGAGCAGTTCTTC
CASSPEPAGGNEQFF
>TRBJ1-1|.|TRBV10-2|.
TGCGCCAGCACTTCCGGGAACACCGGGGCTTTCTTT
CASTSGNTGAFF
>TRBJ1-1|.|TRBV10-3|.
TGTGCCATCAATTCAGGGGCGCACACTGAAGCTTTCTTT
CAINSGAHTEAFF
>TRBJ2-7|.|TRBV23-1|.
TGCGCCAGCAGGTACATGTTGGTTTCCTACGAGCAGTACTTC
CASRYMLVSYEQYF